Listed here are 2 T cell receptor beta chains from one sample, sequenced in a study of shared clonotypes between healthy human individuals (TCRdb year 2020). For the CD8 naive samples, CD45RO-negative cells were positively selected for CCR7, yielding a CD45RA+CCR7+ population from which TemRA cells were excluded. Library method: the immunoSEQ multiplex PCR assay. Drawn from immuneACCESS, this table holds only the in-frame rearrangements with V and J called that TCRdb kept. Clones are partly lost; checked studies trace under half to an unresolved V gene and leave the rest unexplained. In this sample the table shows about 680,000 clones, 92% of which occur a single time. Clones ranked in the top ten supply 24% of the sample. Sequencing was carried out using naive CD8+ T cells sorted from blood. The cell subset or site tag for this specimen amounts to: CD45RA+CCR7+. The receptor source for this set is a man aged 30 to 45 in good health.

The rearrangement joins TRBV29-1 to TRBJ2-7; the D is unclear. The CDR3 runs 13 residues. The V and J ends lost 1 base and 2 bases respectively, with 9 bases between them. The germline V gene encodes CDR1 SQVTM and CDR2 ANQGSEA. Written as DNA, the CDR3 is TGCAGCGTTGAAGCGAGCAGAACCTACGAGCAGTACTTC. It specifies CSVEASRTYEQYF.

The rearrangement joins TRBV4-1 to TRBJ2-7, with 9 positions matching TRBD1. The CDR3 covers 12 residues. After removal of 3 bases from V and 13 bases from J, the junction contained 7 bases not matched to a gene. CDR1 MGHRA and CDR2 YSYEKL come from the germline V gene. The CDR3 protein is CASSHTGGFPYF. The CDR3 region has the DNA TGCGCCAGCAGCCACACAGGGGGCTTTCCTTACTTC.